These T cell receptor beta chains were read from a single sample in a study of cytomegalovirus exposure and HLA in healthy donors. Sequencing used immunoSEQ multiplex PCR; TCRdb keeps in-frame clones, though not all of them. The sample has about 57,000 clones; 85% to 95% are singletons. Sequencing was carried out using PBMCs. These TCRs come from a woman aged 18-29 years in good health and CMV-seronegative. Both conserved end residues are part of each CDR3. The order of the fields is CDR3 protein, CDR3 DNA, V gene, CDR3 length, clone size, D gene, J gene. The D gene is left open where the match is weak. Part of the rows lack a size; the others show once, few, many or a class for expanded clones.

CASSGTGLYPGELFF TGTGCCAGCAGCGGGACAGGGCTATACCCCGGGGAGCTGTTTTTT TRBV7-8 15 NA TRBD1 TRBJ2-2
CASSDWFKTRQRVDTDTQYF TGTGCCAGCAGTGATTGGTTTAAAACCCGACAGCGGGTGGATACAGATACGCAGTATTTT TRBV2 20 once NA TRBJ2-3
CSASHTNEQYF TGCAGTGCTAGCCACACGAACGAGCAGTACTTC TRBV20-1 11 NA NA TRBJ2-7
CATSRGSTPNTGELFF TGTGCCACCAGCAGAGGATCGACACCGAACACCGGGGAGCTGTTTTTT TRBV15 16 NA NA TRBJ2-2
CASREQGWGQPQHF TGTGCCAGTAGGGAACAGGGGTGGGGTCAGCCCCAGCATTTT TRBV19 14 NA TRBD1 TRBJ1-5
CASSLGGAGVDTQYF TGCGCCAGCAGCTTGGGGGGTGCAGGGGTAGATACGCAGTATTTT TRBV5-1 15 NA NA TRBJ2-3
CASSLARGGYTGELFF TGTGCCAGCAGCTTAGCCCGGGGGGGTTACACCGGGGAGCTGTTTTTT TRBV11-2 16 NA TRBD2 TRBJ2-2
CASNREANEQFF TGTGCCAGCAACCGAGAGGCCAATGAGCAGTTCTTC TRBV6-1 12 NA NA TRBJ2-1
CASSQAPGAKNTEAFF TGTGCCAGCAGCCAAGCGCCGGGAGCGAAGAACACTGAAGCTTTCTTT TRBV4-2 16 NA NA TRBJ1-1
CASSLRNRGREDTQYF TGTGCCAGCAGCTTGCGTAACAGGGGGCGTGAAGATACGCAGTATTTT TRBV11-2 16 few TRBD1 TRBJ2-3
CASNLRQGLGVSEQFF TGTGCCAGCAACCTCCGACAGGGTTTGGGTGTTAGTGAGCAGTTCTTC TRBV28 16 NA TRBD1 TRBJ2-1
CASSLAQSNTEAFF TGCGCCAGCAGCTTGGCCCAGTCTAACACTGAAGCTTTCTTT TRBV5-1 14 few NA TRBJ1-1
CASSPSGGRFNEQFF TGTGCCAGTAGTCCCTCGGGCGGGAGGTTCAATGAGCAGTTCTTC TRBV19 15 NA TRBD2 TRBJ2-1
CASRVRGDYQPQHF TGTGCCAGTAGGGTTCGAGGTGATTATCAGCCCCAGCATTTT TRBV19 14 NA NA TRBJ1-5
CAWSVIGGQPQHF TGTGCCTGGAGTGTAATTGGGGGCCAGCCCCAGCATTTT TRBV30 13 NA NA TRBJ1-5
CASSLPTGTEAFF TGTGCCAGCAGCTTGCCCACAGGGACTGAAGCTTTCTTT TRBV5-6 13 NA NA TRBJ1-1
CASTLTSATGELFF TGTGCCAGCACCCTGACTAGCGCCACCGGGGAGCTGTTTTTT TRBV6-1 14 once TRBD2 TRBJ2-2
CASSGFDRNGDVNTEAFF TGTGCCAGCAGCGGATTCGACAGGAATGGCGACGTGAACACTGAAGCTTTCTTT TRBV11-3 18 NA NA TRBJ1-1
CASRRGVGGELFF TGTGCCAGTAGACGGGGGGTCGGCGGGGAGCTGTTTTTT TRBV19 13 NA TRBD2 TRBJ2-2
CASSPFFSQNSSGNTIYF TGTGCCAGCTCACCATTTTTTTCACAGAACAGCTCTGGAAACACCATATATTTT TRBV18 18 once NA TRBJ1-3
CASSYLGVVGTEAFF TGTGCCAGCAGTTATCTTGGAGTTGTAGGCACTGAAGCTTTCTTT TRBV6-5 15 NA NA TRBJ1-1
CASSTREGYQPQHF TGTGCCAGCAGCACCCGGGAGGGGTATCAGCCCCAGCATTTT TRBV5-8 14 NA NA TRBJ1-5
CASSLAPNQPQHF TGCGCCAGCAGCTTAGCACCCAATCAGCCCCAGCATTTT TRBV5-1 13 once NA TRBJ1-5
CASSVAVRAHHGYTF TGTGCCAGCAGCGTAGCTGTCAGGGCTCACCATGGCTACACCTTC TRBV9 15 NA NA TRBJ1-2
CASRLAQASTDTQYF TGTGCAAGTCGCTTAGCACAGGCTAGCACAGATACGCAGTATTTT TRBV12-2 15 NA NA TRBJ2-3
CASSAPSVRGSTDTQYF TGCGCCAGCAGCGCCCCCTCGGTCAGAGGTAGCACAGATACGCAGTATTTT TRBV4-3 17 NA NA TRBJ2-3
CASSQEGRSGELFF TGCGCCAGCAGCCAAGAGGGGCGGTCCGGGGAGCTGTTTTTT TRBV4-3 14 NA NA TRBJ2-2
CAITTGIHNEQFF TGTGCCATCACGACAGGCATTCACAATGAGCAGTTCTTC TRBV10-3 13 few NA TRBJ2-1
CASSQTSGTNTGELFF TGCGCCAGCAGCCAAACTAGCGGGACGAACACCGGGGAGCTGTTTTTT TRBV10-2 16 NA TRBD2 TRBJ2-2
CASTFGGRETQYF TGTGCCAGCACATTTGGCGGGAGGGAGACCCAGTACTTC TRBV2 13 NA TRBD2 TRBJ2-5
CASSPVGNQPQHF TGTGCCAGCAGCCCAGTCGGGAATCAGCCCCAGCATTTT TRBV7-2 13 NA NA TRBJ1-5
CASSSDFSSYNEQFF TGTGCCAGCAGTTCTGACTTCTCTTCCTACAATGAGCAGTTCTTC TRBV14 15 NA NA TRBJ2-1
CASSNRGPGANVLTF TGTGCCAGCAGTAACAGGGGGCCTGGGGCCAACGTCCTGACTTTC TRBV27 15 NA TRBD1 TRBJ2-6
CASIGGNSYNEQFF TGTGCCAGCATTGGGGGGAACTCCTACAATGAGCAGTTCTTC TRBV7-8 14 NA NA TRBJ2-1
CASSQGDSLDEQFF TGTGCCAGCAGCCAAGGGGACTCCCTGGATGAGCAGTTCTTC TRBV4-2 14 NA NA TRBJ2-1
CASSEMYHSSYEQYF TGTGCCAGCAGTGAAATGTATCACAGCTCCTACGAGCAGTACTTC TRBV6-1 15 NA NA TRBJ2-7
CASSERPGGGEKLFF TGTGCCAGCAGTGAACGGCCAGGGGGCGGTGAAAAACTGTTTTTT TRBV2 15 NA TRBD1 TRBJ1-4
CAIRAGQDYNEQFF TGTGCCATCAGGGCAGGACAGGATTACAATGAGCAGTTCTTC TRBV10-3 14 NA TRBD1 TRBJ2-1
CASSQGLDQPQHF TGCGCCAGCAGCCAGGGCCTTGATCAGCCCCAGCATTTT TRBV5-1 13 NA NA TRBJ1-5
CASSFRGNEQFF TGTGCCAGCAGCTTTAGGGGCAATGAGCAGTTCTTC TRBV7-6 12 NA NA TRBJ2-1
CASSQDRGVSYEQYF TGTGCCAGCAGCCAGGACAGGGGGGTAAGCTACGAGCAGTACTTC TRBV5-5 15 NA TRBD1 TRBJ2-7
CASSPDNYNSPLHF TGTGCCAGCAGCCCAGACAACTATAATTCACCCCTCCACTTT TRBV7-9 14 NA NA TRBJ1-6
CASSPRDRGRNNEQFF TGTGCCAGCTCACCAAGGGACAGAGGTAGGAACAATGAGCAGTTCTTC TRBV18 16 once TRBD1 TRBJ2-1
CASGKSDEQYF TGTGCCAGCGGCAAATCCGACGAGCAGTACTTC TRBV6-6 11 NA NA TRBJ2-7